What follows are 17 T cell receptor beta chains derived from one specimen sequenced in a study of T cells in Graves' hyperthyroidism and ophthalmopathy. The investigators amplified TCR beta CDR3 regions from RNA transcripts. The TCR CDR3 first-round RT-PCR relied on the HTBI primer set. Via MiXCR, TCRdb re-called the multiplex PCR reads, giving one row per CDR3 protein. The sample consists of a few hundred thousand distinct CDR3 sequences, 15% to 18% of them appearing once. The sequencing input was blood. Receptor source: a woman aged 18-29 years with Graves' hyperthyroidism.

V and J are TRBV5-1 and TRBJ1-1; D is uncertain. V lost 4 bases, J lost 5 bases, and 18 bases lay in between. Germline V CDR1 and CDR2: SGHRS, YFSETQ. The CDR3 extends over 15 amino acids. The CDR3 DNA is TGCGCCAGCAGCCTTGAATACAGTCTCGGGACTGAAGCTTTCTTT. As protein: CASSLEYSLGTEAFF.

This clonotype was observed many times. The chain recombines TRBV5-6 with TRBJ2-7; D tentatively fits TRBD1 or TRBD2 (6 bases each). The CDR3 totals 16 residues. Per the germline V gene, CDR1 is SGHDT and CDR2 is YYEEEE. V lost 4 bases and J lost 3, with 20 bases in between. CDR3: CASSLIPRQEGYEQYF. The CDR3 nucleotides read TGTGCCAGCAGCCTGATCCCTCGACAGGAGGGCTACGAGCAGTACTTC.

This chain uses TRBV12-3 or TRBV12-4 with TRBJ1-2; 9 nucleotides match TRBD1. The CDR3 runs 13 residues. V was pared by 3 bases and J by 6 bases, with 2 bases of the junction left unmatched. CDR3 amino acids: CASSFWDRDGYTF. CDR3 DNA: TGTGCCAGCAGTTTCTGGGACAGGGATGGCTACACCTTC.

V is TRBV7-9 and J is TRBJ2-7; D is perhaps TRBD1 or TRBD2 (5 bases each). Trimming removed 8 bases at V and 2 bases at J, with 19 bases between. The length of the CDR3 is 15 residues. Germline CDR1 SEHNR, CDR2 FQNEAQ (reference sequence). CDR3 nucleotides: TGTGCCAGCGGGCAGAGGGGCGCCACTCCCTACGAGCAGTACTTC. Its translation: CASGQRGATPYEQYF.

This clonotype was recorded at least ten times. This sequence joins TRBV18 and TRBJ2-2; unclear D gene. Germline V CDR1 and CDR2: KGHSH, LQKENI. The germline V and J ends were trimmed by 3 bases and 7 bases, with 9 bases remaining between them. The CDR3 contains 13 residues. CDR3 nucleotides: TGTGCCAGCTCACCGACCGGTGGCGGGGAGCTGTTTTTT. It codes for CASSPTGGGELFF.

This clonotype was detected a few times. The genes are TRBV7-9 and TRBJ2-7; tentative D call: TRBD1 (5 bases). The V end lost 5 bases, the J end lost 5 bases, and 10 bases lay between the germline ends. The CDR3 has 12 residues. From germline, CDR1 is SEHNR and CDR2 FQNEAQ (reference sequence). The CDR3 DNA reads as TGTGCCAGCAGCCCCAAAGGGGACGAGCAGTACTTC. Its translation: CASSPKGDEQYF.

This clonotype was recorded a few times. The CDR3 DNA is TGCAGTGCCCGAACCCCAGAGACCCAGTACTTC. This gives the protein CSARTPETQYF. The gene calls are TRBV20-1 and TRBJ2-5; no firm D call. CDR1 is DFQATT and CDR2 is SNEGSKA in the germline V gene (reference sequence). The CDR3 spans 11 residues. Trimming pared 6 bases from V and 4 bases from J, leaving 9 bases between.

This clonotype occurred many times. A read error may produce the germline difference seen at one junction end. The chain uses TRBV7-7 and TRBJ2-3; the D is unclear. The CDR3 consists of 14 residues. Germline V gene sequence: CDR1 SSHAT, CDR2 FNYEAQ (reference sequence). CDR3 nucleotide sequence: TGTGCTAGCAGCCCTCTTAAGCACACAGATACGCAGTATTTT. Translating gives CASSPLKHTDTQYF.

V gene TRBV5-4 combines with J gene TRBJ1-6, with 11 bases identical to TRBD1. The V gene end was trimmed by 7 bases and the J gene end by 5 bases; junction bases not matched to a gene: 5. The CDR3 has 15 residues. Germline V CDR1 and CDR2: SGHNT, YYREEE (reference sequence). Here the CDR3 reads CASGQGQGDNSPLHF. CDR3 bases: TGTGCCAGCGGACAGGGACAGGGGGATAATTCACCCCTCCACTTT. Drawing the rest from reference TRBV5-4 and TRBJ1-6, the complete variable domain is ETGVTQSPTHLIKTRGQQVTLRCSSQSGHNTVSWYQQALGQGPQFIFQYYREEENGRGNFPPRFSGLQFPNYSSELNVNALELDDSALYLCASGQGQGDNSPLHFGNGTRLTVT.

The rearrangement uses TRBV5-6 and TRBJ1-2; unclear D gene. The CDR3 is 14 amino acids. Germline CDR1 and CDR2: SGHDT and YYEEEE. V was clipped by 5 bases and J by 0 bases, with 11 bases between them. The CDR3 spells CASSELPPNYGYTF. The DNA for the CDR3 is TGTGCCAGCAGTGAATTGCCTCCTAACTATGGCTACACCTTC.

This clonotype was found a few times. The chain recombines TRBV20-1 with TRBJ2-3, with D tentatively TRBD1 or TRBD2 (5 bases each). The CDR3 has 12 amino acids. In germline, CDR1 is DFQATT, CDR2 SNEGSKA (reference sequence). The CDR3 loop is CRGLGGTDTQYF. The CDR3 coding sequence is TGCAGGGGCTTGGGGGGCACAGATACGCAGTATTTT.

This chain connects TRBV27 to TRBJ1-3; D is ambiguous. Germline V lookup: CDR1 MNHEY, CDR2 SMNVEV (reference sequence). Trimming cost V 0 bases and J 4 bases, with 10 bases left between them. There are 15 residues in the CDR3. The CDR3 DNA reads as TGTGCCAGCAGTTTATCGGCAGGCGAAGGAAACACCATATATTTT. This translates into CASSLSAGEGNTIYF.

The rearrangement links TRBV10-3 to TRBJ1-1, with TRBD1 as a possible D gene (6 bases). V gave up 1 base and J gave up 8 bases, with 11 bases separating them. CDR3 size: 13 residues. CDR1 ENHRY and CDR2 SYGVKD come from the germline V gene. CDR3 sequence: CAISELNQGEAFF. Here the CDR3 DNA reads TGTGCCATCAGTGAGTTAAATCAGGGGGAAGCTTTCTTT.

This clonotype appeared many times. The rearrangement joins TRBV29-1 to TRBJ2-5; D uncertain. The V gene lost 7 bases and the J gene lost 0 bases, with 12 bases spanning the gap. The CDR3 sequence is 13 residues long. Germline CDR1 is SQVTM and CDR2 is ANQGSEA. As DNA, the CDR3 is TGCAGCGGCCGGCGCCGCGACCAAGAGACCCAGTACTTC. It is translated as CSGRRRDQETQYF.

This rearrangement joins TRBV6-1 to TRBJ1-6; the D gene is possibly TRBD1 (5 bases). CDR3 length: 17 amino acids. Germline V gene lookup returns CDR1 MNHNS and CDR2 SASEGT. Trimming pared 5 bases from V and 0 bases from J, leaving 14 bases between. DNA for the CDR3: TGTGCCAGCAGTTCGGAGGGGCCGAGCTCCTATAATTCACCCCTCCACTTT. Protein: CASSSEGPSSYNSPLHF.

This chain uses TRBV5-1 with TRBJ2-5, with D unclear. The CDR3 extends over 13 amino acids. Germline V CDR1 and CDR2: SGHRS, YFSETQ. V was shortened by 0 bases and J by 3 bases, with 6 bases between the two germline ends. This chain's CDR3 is CASSLVQKETQYF. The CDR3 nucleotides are TGCGCCAGCAGCTTGGTTCAAAAAGAGACCCAGTACTTC.

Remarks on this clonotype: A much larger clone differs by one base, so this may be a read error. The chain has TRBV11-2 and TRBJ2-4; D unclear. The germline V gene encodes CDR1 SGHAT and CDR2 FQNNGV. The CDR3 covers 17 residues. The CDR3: CVSSQRLLTLAKNIQYF. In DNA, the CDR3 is TGTGTCAGCAGCCAGAGACTCCTGACTTTAGCCAAAAACATTCAGTACTTC.